The 13 T cell receptor beta chains presented below share a single source sample, sequenced in a study of OX40 agonist ivuxolimab in advanced cancers. Sequencing was performed with immunoSEQ multiplex PCR; in TCRdb, only in-frame clones are kept and a portion is missing. This table holds about 94,000 clones, more than 70% found once. Sequencing used CD4+ or CD8+ T cells sorted from blood, obtained in a trial of the OX40 agonist ivuxolimab. The receptors here all came from an adult with an advanced solid tumor such as melanoma, head and neck, liver or kidney cancer.

J is TRBJ2-5 and V is TRBV5-1; D remains ambiguous. V lost 3 bases and J 7 bases, leaving 10 bases between the germline ends. Germline V gene lookup returns CDR1 SGHRS and CDR2 YFSETQ. This CDR3 is built from 12 residues. The CDR3 DNA reads as TGCGCCAGCAGCTCCGGCGTGGGGACCCAGTACTTC. It encodes CASSSGVGTQYF.

The J gene is TRBJ2-7, the V gene TRBV5-6; tentatively, D is TRBD1 (6 bases). This CDR3 region has 14 residues. The V gene lost 4 bases and the J gene lost 5 bases, with 16 bases spanning the gap. The germline V gene has CDR1 SGHDT and CDR2 YYEEEE. The CDR3 DNA sequence: TGTGCCAGCAGCCCGCCTTATACAGGGAACGAGCAGTACTTC. It specifies CASSPPYTGNEQYF.

The gene calls are TRBV10-3 and TRBJ2-7; D perhaps matches TRBD1 (6 bases). Per germline, CDR1 ENHRY and CDR2 SYGVKD. The CDR3 loop spans 14 amino acids. V was pared by 2 bases and J by 3 bases, with 11 bases between. The DNA for the CDR3 is TGTGCCATCAGTGAGGGGACAACCTACTACGAGCAGTACTTC. It codes for CAISEGTTYYEQYF.

The V call is TRBV19, the J call TRBJ1-2, with a possible D match to TRBD1 (5 bases). This CDR3 comprises 17 residues. Trimming shortened V by 0 bases and J by 0 bases, and 14 bases separated the two germline ends. Germline V lookup: CDR1 LNHDA, CDR2 SQIVND (reference sequence). The DNA of the CDR3 is TGTGCCAGTAGTATAGATACCTCCAGGGCGGCTAACTATGGCTACACCTTC. This gives the protein CASSIDTSRAANYGYTF.

The rearrangement links TRBV6-5 to TRBJ1-2; D is unclear. The CDR3 runs to 14 residues. Germline V lookup: CDR1 MNHEY, CDR2 SVGAGI. V lost 7 bases and J 5 bases, leaving 17 bases between the germline ends. As DNA, the CDR3 is TGTGCCAGCACCGAACAGACCGCAGGATATGGCTACACCTTC. Its protein is CASTEQTAGYGYTF.

The V gene is TRBV2, the J gene TRBJ2-3; weak D call: TRBD2 (6 bases). The CDR3 has 15 residues. The V gene lost 6 bases and the J gene lost 1 base, with 14 bases spanning the gap. The germline gives CDR1 SNHLY, CDR2 FYNNEI. This CDR3 is CASSFRRGGTDTQYF. CDR3 in DNA: TGTGCCAGCAGCTTCCGGCGGGGTGGCACAGATACGCAGTATTTT. The variable domain in full, completed from reference TRBV2 and TRBJ2-3, reads EPEVTQTPSHQVTQMGQEVILRCVPISNHLYFYWYRQILGQKVEFLVSFYNNEISEKSEIFDDQFSVERPDGSNFTLKIRSTKLEDSAMYFCASSFRRGGTDTQYFGPGTRLTVL.

The J gene is TRBJ2-7, the V gene TRBV15, with a tentative D call TRBD1 (6 bases). Trimming took off 0 bases at V and 1 base at J, with 16 bases between the two ends. The CDR3 consists of 17 residues. Germline loops: CDR1 LNHNV, CDR2 YYDKDF (reference sequence). The CDR3 is CATSRDWGQGRSYEQYF. Written as DNA, the CDR3 is TGTGCCACCAGCAGAGATTGGGGGCAGGGGCGATCCTACGAGCAGTACTTC.

The rearrangement joins TRBV6-5 to TRBJ1-1, with D unclear. V lost 8 bases to trimming and J lost 0 bases, with 13 bases between them. The CDR3 contains 14 residues. The germline gives CDR1 MNHEY, CDR2 SVGAGI. CDR3 nucleotide sequence: TGTGCCAGCTTTAGTTTTGGGATGAACACTGAAGCTTTCTTT. It is translated as CASFSFGMNTEAFF.

The V gene is TRBV15, the J gene TRBJ1-2; D uncertain. In germline, CDR1 is LNHNV, CDR2 YYDKDF (reference sequence). V lost 4 bases to trimming and J lost 2 bases, with 14 bases between them. There are 15 residues in the CDR3. CDR3 in DNA: TGTGCCACCAGCATCGGCCGGACGGGAAACTATGGCTACACCTTC. Protein sequence: CATSIGRTGNYGYTF.

V is TRBV11-3 and J is TRBJ2-1; D unresolved. Germline loops: CDR1 SGHNT, CDR2 YENEEA. V shed 1 base and J shed 3 bases, with 7 bases lying between them. The CDR3 runs to 14 residues. CDR3 nucleotide sequence: TGTGCCAGCAGCTTAGCACAGTACTACAATGAGCAGTTCTTC. Translation: CASSLAQYYNEQFF.

This clone was found once. The chain couples TRBV7-8 to TRBJ2-5; 9 nucleotides align to TRBD2. Losses at the gene ends were 5 bases for V and 5 bases for J; bases not matched to a gene: 12. From germline, CDR1 is SGHVS and CDR2 FQNEAQ. The CDR3 length is 16 residues. DNA for the CDR3: TGTGCCAGCAGCCCTCGACTAGCGGCGAGGGAGGAGACCCAGTACTTC. Amino acid sequence: CASSPRLAAREETQYF.

The chain is built from TRBV4-1 and TRBJ1-5, with D possibly matching TRBD1 (5 bases). This CDR3 has 16 amino acids. V dropped 0 bases and J dropped 3 bases, with 12 bases sitting between them. Germline CDR1 reads MGHRA; CDR2 reads YSYEKL. The CDR3 bases are TGCGCCAGCAGCCAAGAATGGGGGGTTCCCAATCAGCCCCAGCATTTT. It yields the protein CASSQEWGVPNQPQHF.

The CDR3: CASSWGEREEQFF. The CDR3 nucleotides read TGTGCCAGCAGCTGGGGGGAGCGGGAGGAGCAGTTCTTC. The J gene is TRBJ2-1, the V gene TRBV7-3, with TRBD2 matching 8 bases. CDR3 size: 13 residues. With 4 bases clipped from V and 10 bases from J, the junction kept 6 bases outside the gene matches. From germline, CDR1 is SGHTA and CDR2 FQGTGA.